This T cell receptor beta chain was profiled in a study of tumor-infiltrating lymphocytes in localized non-small cell lung cancer. Study-level results: Only some patients had TCR sequencing, depending on available tissue. Each assay used a separate piece of the same tissue. Higher tumor T cell infiltration than in uninvolved lung was supported by TCRbeta sequencing.

On this clone itself: Its antigen is unknown.

The protocol was immunoSEQ multiplex PCR, while the TCRdb copy is restricted to in-frame clones and leaves out a portion. The table has fewer than 15,000 clones, around 71% seen once. Per germline, CDR1 MNHNS and CDR2 SASEGT. CDR3 length equals 16 residues. V was trimmed by 1 base and J by 4 bases, leaving 15 bases between them. This clonotype originated in a human donor with non-small cell lung cancer. The source material was uninvolved lung tissue not adjacent to the tumor. The rearrangement links TRBV6-1 to TRBJ2-3; tentatively, D is TRBD1 or TRBD2 (6 bases each). The CDR3 sequence is CASSEEWGAEPDTQYF. In nucleotides, the CDR3 is TGTGCCAGCAGTGAAGAATGGGGGGCAGAGCCAGATACGCAGTATTTT.